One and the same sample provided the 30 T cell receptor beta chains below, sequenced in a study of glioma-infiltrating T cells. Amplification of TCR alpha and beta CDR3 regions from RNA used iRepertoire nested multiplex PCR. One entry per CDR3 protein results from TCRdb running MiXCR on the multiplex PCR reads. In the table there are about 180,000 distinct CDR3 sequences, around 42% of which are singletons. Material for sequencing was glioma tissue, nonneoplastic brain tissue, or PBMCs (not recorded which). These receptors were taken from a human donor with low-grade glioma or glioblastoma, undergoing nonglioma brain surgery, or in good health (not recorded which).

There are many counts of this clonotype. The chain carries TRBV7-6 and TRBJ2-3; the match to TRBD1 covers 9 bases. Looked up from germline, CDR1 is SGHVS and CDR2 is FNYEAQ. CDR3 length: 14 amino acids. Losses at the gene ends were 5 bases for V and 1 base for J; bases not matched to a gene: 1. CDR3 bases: TGTGCCAGCAGCAGGGACAGGGGCACAGATACGCAGTATTTT. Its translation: CASSRDRGTDTQYF.

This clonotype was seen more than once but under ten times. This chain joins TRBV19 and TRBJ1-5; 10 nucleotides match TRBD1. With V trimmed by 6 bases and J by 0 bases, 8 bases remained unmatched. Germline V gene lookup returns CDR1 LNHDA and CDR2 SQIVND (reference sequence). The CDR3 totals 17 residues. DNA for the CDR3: TGTGCCAGTAGAAACCCGGGACAGGGGATTAGCAATCAGCCCCAGCATTTT. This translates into CASRNPGQGISNQPQHF.

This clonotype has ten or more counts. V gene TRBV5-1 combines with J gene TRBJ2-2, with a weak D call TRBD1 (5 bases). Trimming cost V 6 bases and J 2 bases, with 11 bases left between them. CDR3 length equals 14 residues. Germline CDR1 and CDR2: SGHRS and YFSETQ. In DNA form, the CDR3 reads TGCGCCAGCAAAGACAGAGTAAACACCGGGGAGCTGTTTTTT. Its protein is CASKDRVNTGELFF.

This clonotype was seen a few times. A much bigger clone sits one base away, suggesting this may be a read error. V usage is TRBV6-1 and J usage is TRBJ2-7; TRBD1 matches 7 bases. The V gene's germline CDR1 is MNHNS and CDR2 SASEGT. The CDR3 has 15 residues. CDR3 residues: CASKSAGTASYGQYF. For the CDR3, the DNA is TGTGCCAGCAAGTCAGCCGGGACAGCTTCCTACGGGCAGTACTTC.

The CDR3 region is CASSQEGQGANEQYF. CDR3 nucleotides: TGTGCCAGCAGCCAAGAGGGGCAGGGGGCAAACGAGCAGTACTTC. V usage is TRBV3-1 and J usage is TRBJ2-7, with 8 bases lining up with TRBD1. V shed 0 bases and J 5 bases; nucleotides not matched to a gene: 6. This CDR3 has 15 residues. Germline V gene sequence: CDR1 LGHDT, CDR2 YNNKEL (reference sequence).

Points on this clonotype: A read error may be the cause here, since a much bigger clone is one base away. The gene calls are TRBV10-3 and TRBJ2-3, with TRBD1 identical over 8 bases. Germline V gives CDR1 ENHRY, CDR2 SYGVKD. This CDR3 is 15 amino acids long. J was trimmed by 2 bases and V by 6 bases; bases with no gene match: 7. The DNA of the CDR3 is TGTGCCATCAGGGACAGGGCCTCTAACACAGATACGCAGTATTTT. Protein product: CAIRDRASNTDTQYF.

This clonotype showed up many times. The CDR3 region is CASSEPTRPGELFF. The CDR3 DNA is TGTGCCAGCAGTGAACCTACCCGGCCCGGGGAGCTGTTTTTT. This chain connects TRBV6-1 to TRBJ2-2; D gene ambiguous. CDR1 and CDR2 (germline): MNHNS, SASEGT. The CDR3 covers 14 residues. Trimming took off 2 bases at V and 6 bases at J, with 10 bases between the two ends.

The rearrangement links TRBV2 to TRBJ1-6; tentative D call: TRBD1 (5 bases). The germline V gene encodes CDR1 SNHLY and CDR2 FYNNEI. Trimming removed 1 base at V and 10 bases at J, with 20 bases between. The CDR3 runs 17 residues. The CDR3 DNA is TGTGCCAGCAGTGAAGAAGGAATTGGGGGTTTTGGGTCACCCCTCCACTTT. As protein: CASSEEGIGGFGSPLHF.

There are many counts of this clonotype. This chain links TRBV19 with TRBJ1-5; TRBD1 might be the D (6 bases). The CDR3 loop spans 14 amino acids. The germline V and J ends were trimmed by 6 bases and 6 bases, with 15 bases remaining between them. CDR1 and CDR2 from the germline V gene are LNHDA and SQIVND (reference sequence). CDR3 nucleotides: TGTGCCAGTAGCGAAACAGGGTTCGGTCAGCCCCAGCATTTT. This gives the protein CASSETGFGQPQHF.

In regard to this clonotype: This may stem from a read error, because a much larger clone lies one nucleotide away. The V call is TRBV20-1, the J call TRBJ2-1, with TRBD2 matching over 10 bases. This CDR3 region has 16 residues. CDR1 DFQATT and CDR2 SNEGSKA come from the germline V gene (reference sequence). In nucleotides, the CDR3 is TGCAGTGCTTCCCCCCCCGCTAGCGGGAGAAGCAATGAGCATTTCTTC. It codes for CSASPPASGRSNEHFF.

The CDR3 DNA is TGTGCCAGCACCAGATCGGGATGGTCCTACGAGCAGTACTTC. It specifies CASTRSGWSYEQYF. The chain recombines TRBV3-1 with TRBJ2-7; D is perhaps TRBD2 (5 bases). Germline V gene lookup returns CDR1 LGHDT and CDR2 YNNKEL (reference sequence). V was trimmed by 7 bases and J by 1 base, leaving 14 bases between them. This CDR3 has 14 residues.

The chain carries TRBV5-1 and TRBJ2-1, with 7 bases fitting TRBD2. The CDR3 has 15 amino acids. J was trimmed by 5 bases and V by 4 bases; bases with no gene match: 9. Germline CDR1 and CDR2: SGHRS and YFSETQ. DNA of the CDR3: TGCGCCAGCAGCAAGGACGCGGGAGCGAACAATGAGCAGTTCTTC. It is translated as CASSKDAGANNEQFF.

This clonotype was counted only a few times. The CDR3 spells CASSLARNTYEQYF. The CDR3 coding sequence is TGTGCCAGCAGCTTAGCCAGAAATACCTACGAGCAGTACTTC. The rearrangement links TRBV7-2 to TRBJ2-7; D remains ambiguous. This CDR3 spans 14 amino acids. The germline V gene encodes CDR1 SGHTA and CDR2 FQGNSA. Trimming took off 0 bases at V and 2 bases at J, with 8 bases between the two ends.

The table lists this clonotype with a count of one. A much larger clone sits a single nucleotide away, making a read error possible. CDR3 nucleotides: TGCAGTGCTAACGGTGCGACTAGCGAAGCCTACGAGAAGTACTTC. It is translated as CSANGATSEAYEKYF. The chain is built from TRBV20-1 and TRBJ2-7; TRBD2 aligns across 8 bases. In germline, CDR1 is DFQATT, CDR2 SNEGSKA (reference sequence). CDR3 length: 15 residues.

The CDR3 spells CASSQVGGANYGYTF. The CDR3 DNA sequence: TGTGCCAGCAGCCAGGTTGGGGGAGCCAACTATGGCTACACCTTC. This chain links TRBV4-2 with TRBJ1-2, with D tentatively TRBD1 (5 bases). CDR1 and CDR2 from the germline V gene are LGHNA and YNFKEQ. Trimming took 3 bases from V and 2 from J, leaving 13 bases between them. CDR3 length: 15 amino acids.

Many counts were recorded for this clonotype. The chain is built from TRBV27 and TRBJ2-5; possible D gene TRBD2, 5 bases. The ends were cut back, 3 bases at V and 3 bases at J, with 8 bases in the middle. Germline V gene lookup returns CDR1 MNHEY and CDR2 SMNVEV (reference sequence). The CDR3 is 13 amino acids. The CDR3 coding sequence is TGTGCCAGCAGTTTGGTGGGAGAAGAGACCCAGTACTTC. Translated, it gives CASSLVGEETQYF.

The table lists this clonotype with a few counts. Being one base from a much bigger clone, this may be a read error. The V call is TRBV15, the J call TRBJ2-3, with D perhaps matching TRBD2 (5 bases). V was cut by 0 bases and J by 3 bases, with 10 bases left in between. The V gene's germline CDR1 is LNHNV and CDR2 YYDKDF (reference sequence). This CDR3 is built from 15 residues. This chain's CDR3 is CATSRDRWTTDTQYF. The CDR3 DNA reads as TGTGCCACCAGCAGAGATCGGTGGACTACAGATACGCAGTATTTT.

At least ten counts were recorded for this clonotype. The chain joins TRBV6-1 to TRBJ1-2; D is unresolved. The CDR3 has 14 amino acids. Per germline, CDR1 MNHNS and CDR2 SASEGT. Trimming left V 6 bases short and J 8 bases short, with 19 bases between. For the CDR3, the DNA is TGTGCCAGCAGCTCTGTGGGAAGGACTGGAGGCTACACCTTC. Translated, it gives CASSSVGRTGGYTF.

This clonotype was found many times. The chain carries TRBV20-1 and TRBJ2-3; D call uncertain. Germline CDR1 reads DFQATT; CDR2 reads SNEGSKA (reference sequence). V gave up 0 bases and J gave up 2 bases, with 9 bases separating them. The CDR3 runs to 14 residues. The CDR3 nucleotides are TGCAGTGCTAGAGATCTAACGCCCACAGATACGCAGTATTTT. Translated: CSARDLTPTDTQYF.

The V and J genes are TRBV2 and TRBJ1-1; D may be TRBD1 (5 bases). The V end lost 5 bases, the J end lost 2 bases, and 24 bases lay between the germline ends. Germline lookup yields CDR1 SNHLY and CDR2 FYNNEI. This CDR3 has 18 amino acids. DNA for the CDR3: TGTGCCAGCAGTATGGGCAGGGCCCTAAGAAGTAATAACACTGAAGCTTTCTTT. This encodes CASSMGRALRSNNTEAFF.

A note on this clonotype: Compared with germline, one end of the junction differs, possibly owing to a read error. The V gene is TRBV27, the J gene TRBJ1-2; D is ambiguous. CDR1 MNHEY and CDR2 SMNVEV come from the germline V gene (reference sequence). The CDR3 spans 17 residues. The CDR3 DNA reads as TGTGCCAGCAGTTTATCATCCGGGAACCCTTCCTACTATGTCTACACCTTC. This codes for CASSLSSGNPSYYVYTF.

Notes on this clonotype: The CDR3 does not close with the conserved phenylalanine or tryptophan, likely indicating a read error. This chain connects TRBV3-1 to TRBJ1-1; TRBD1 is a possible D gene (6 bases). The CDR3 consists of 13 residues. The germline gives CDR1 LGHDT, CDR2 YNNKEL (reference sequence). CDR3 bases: TGTGCCAGCGGCCAAGATCAGGGCAGGGGAGCTTTCTCT. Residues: CASGQDQGRGAFS.

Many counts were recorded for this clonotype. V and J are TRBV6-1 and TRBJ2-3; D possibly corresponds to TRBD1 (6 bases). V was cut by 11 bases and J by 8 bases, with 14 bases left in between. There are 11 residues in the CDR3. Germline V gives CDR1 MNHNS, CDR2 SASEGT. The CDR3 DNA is TGTGCCTCATCCCGGGACATTACGCAGTATTTT. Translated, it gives CASSRDITQYF.

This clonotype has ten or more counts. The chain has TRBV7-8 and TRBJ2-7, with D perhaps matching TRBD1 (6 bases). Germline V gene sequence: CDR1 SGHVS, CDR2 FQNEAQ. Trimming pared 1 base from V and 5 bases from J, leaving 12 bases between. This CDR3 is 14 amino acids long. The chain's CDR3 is CASSLVWGRDEQYF. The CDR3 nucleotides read TGTGCCAGCAGCTTAGTCTGGGGGCGCGACGAGCAGTACTTC.

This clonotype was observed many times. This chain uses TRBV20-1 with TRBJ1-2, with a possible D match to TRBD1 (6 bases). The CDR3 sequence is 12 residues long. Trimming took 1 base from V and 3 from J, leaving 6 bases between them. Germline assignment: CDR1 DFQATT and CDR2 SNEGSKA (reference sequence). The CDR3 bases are TGCAGTGCTAGAGGGACAGACTATGGCTACACCTTC. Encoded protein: CSARGTDYGYTF.

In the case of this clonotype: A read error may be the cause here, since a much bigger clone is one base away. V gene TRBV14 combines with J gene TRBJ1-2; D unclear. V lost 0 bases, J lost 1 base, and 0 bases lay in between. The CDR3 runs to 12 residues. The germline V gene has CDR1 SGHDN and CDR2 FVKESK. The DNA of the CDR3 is TGTGCCAGCAGCCAAGATAACTATGGCTACACCTTC. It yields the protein CASSQDNYGYTF.

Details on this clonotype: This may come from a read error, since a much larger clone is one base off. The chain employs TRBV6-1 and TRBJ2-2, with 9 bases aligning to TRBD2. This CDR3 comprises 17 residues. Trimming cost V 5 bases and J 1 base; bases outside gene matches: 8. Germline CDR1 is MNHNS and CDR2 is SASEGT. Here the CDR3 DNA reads TGTGCCAGCAGTCCCTCCCTGACTAGCGGGAACACCGGGGAGCTGTTTTTT. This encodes CASSPSLTSGNTGELFF.

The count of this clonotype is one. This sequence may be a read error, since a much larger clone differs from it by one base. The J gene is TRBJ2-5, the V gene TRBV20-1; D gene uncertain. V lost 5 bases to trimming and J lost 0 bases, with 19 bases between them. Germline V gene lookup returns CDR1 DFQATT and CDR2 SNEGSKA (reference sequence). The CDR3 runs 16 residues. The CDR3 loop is CSADGFERVYQETQYF. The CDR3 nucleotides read TGCAGTGCTGACGGATTCGAAAGGGTCTACCAAGAGACCCAGTACTTC.

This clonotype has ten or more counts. The CDR3 is CSARGQKHSNQPQHF. DNA of the CDR3: TGCAGTGCTAGAGGACAGAAGCATAGCAATCAGCCCCAGCATTTT. The chain links TRBV20-1 to TRBJ1-5; perhaps TRBD1 as D (5 bases). With 1 base removed from V and 0 bases from J, the gap between germline ends came to 10 bases. Per the germline V gene, CDR1 is DFQATT and CDR2 is SNEGSKA (reference sequence). The CDR3 has 15 residues.

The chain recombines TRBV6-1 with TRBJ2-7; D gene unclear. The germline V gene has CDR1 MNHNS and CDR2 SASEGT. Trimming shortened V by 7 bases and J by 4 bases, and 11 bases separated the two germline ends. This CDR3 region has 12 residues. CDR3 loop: CASTDPAYEQYF. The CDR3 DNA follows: TGTGCCAGCACCGACCCGGCATACGAGCAGTACTTC.